One sample yielded the 28 T cell receptor beta chains listed below, sequenced in a study of CD8+CD57+ T cells in acquired aplastic anemia. Genomic DNA, the template, was used for profiling of the TCR beta VDJ and CDR3. TCRdb passed the reads through MiXCR, listing each CDR3 protein once. In the table there are some 150,000 distinct CDR3 sequences, about 40% of which are singletons. Specimen: sorted CD4+, CD8+, or CD8+CD57+ T cells (not recorded which) from PBMCs. Receptors originate from a human donor in good health, serving as a control.

This clonotype was picked up many times. The J gene is TRBJ1-4, the V gene TRBV5-5; unclear D gene. The CDR3 is 14 residues long. Between the trimmed V and J ends, which lost 4 bases and 2 bases, there was a span of 9 bases. CDR1 is SGHKS, CDR2 YYEKEE, per germline (reference sequence). The CDR3 region has the DNA TGTGCCAGCAGCGAGGGTCCGACTAATGAAAAACTGTTTTTT. Translating gives CASSEGPTNEKLFF.

This clonotype was observed at least ten times. The rearrangement joins TRBV16 to TRBJ1-2; TRBD1 aligns across 9 bases. CDR3 length: 17 amino acids. Germline V CDR1 and CDR2: KGHSY, FQNENV. V lost 2 bases, J lost 5 bases, and 12 bases stayed unmatched. The DNA for the CDR3 is TGTGCCAGCAGCCAAAACCCGGGACAGGGTATCCTTTATGGCTACACCTTC. Amino acids: CASSQNPGQGILYGYTF.

This clonotype was counted ten times or more. This rearrangement joins TRBV14 to TRBJ2-2, with a weak D call TRBD2 (5 bases). The CDR3 runs 16 residues. Germline lookup yields CDR1 SGHDN and CDR2 FVKESK. The V end was cut by 6 bases, the J end by 0 bases, with 14 bases between. The chain's CDR3 is CASSLTRRANTGELFF. CDR3 in DNA: TGTGCCAGCAGTCTCACGCGGCGGGCGAACACCGGGGAGCTGTTTTTT.

This clonotype has ten or more counts. This chain joins TRBV6-1 and TRBJ1-1; 9 bases map to TRBD1. V was clipped by 6 bases and J by 10 bases; unmatched bases: 9. Germline CDR1 reads MNHNS; CDR2 reads SASEGT. CDR3 length: 13 amino acids. CDR3 protein: CASRTTGGKGAFF. In nucleotides, the CDR3 is TGTGCCAGCAGGACCACAGGGGGCAAGGGAGCTTTCTTT.

This clonotype was observed a few times. This chain links TRBV27 with TRBJ1-1; D is unclear. Germline-derived CDR1 and CDR2 are MNHEY and SMNVEV (reference sequence). V dropped 10 bases and J dropped 4 bases, with 16 bases sitting between them. This CDR3 is built from 13 residues. The DNA for the CDR3 is TGTGCCACCTCGTTGAAGGGAGGCACTGAAGCTTTCTTT. Its protein is CATSLKGGTEAFF.

There are many counts of this clonotype. The CDR3 reads CSARVGGSIGYTF. Here the CDR3 DNA reads TGCAGTGCTAGAGTCGGGGGTTCGATCGGCTACACCTTC. The V and J genes are TRBV20-1 and TRBJ1-2; perhaps TRBD1 as D (5 bases). This CDR3 has 13 amino acids. CDR1 and CDR2 (germline): DFQATT, SNEGSKA (reference sequence). The ends were cut back, 1 base at V and 8 bases at J, with 14 bases in the middle.

This clonotype was recorded at least ten times. The chain joins TRBV20-1 to TRBJ1-1; the D is unclear. This CDR3 has 13 residues. V was trimmed by 1 base and J by 3 bases, leaving 9 bases between them. Looked up from germline, CDR1 is DFQATT and CDR2 is SNEGSKA (reference sequence). CDR3 loop: CSARVSQYTEAFF. CDR3 DNA: TGCAGTGCTAGAGTATCACAGTACACTGAAGCTTTCTTT.

This clonotype was recorded at least ten times. This chain joins TRBV20-1 and TRBJ1-6; 7 nucleotides agree with TRBD1. V was clipped by 4 bases and J by 11 bases; unmatched bases: 11. The germline V gene has CDR1 DFQATT and CDR2 SNEGSKA (reference sequence). The CDR3 has 14 amino acids. The CDR3 DNA sequence: TGCAGTGCTACTAGGACAGGAGCTACGGCACCCCTCCACTTT. As protein: CSATRTGATAPLHF.

This chain connects TRBV2 to TRBJ1-2; TRBD1 matches at 10 bases. After removal of 6 bases from V and 4 bases from J, the junction contained 2 bases not matched to a gene. CDR3 length equals 13 residues. Germline CDR1 reads SNHLY; CDR2 reads FYNNEI. The CDR3 here is CASRRTGGYGYTF. In DNA form, the CDR3 reads TGTGCCAGCAGGCGGACAGGGGGCTATGGCTACACCTTC. The full variable domain, with the rest looked up from reference TRBV2 and TRBJ1-2, is EPEVTQTPSHQVTQMGQEVILRCVPISNHLYFYWYRQILGQKVEFLVSFYNNEISEKSEIFDDQFSVERPDGSNFTLKIRSTKLEDSAMYFCASRRTGGYGYTFGSGTRLTVV.

The chain recombines TRBV19 with TRBJ2-7; D gene ambiguous. CDR3 length: 15 amino acids. With 0 bases removed from V and 3 bases from J, the gap between germline ends came to 12 bases. Germline loops: CDR1 LNHDA, CDR2 SQIVND (reference sequence). The CDR3 sequence: CASSIEGFNVYEQYF. The CDR3 DNA sequence: TGTGCCAGTAGTATAGAGGGCTTCAATGTCTACGAGCAGTACTTC.

A note on this clonotype: A much larger clonotype is one base distant, so this may be a read error. The chain is built from TRBV4-1 and TRBJ2-1; D is tentatively TRBD1 or TRBD2 (5 bases each). The germline gives CDR1 MGHRA, CDR2 YSYEKL. The V and J ends lost 4 bases and 3 bases respectively, with 13 bases between them. The CDR3 sequence is 15 residues long. This CDR3 reads CASSLFGAGYNEQFF. Here the CDR3 DNA reads TGCGCCAGCAGCCTTTTCGGGGCAGGCTACAATGAGCAGTTCTTC.

The sample holds many counts of this clonotype. The V and J genes are TRBV20-1 and TRBJ2-5; D is perhaps TRBD1 (6 bases). With 3 bases removed from V and 4 bases from J, the gap between germline ends came to 9 bases. The CDR3 covers 12 residues. The germline V gene encodes CDR1 DFQATT and CDR2 SNEGSKA (reference sequence). CDR3 sequence: CSARLGGETQYF. The DNA for the CDR3 is TGCAGTGCTAGGCTAGGGGGAGAGACCCAGTACTTC.

Ten or more counts support this clonotype. This chain links TRBV5-1 with TRBJ2-3; 8 bases align to TRBD2. The V gene end was trimmed by 5 bases and the J gene end by 2 bases; junction bases not matched to a gene: 4. CDR3 length: 14 residues. Germline CDR1 reads SGHRS; CDR2 reads YFSETQ. The CDR3 DNA is TGCGCCAGCAGTTCGGGACTAGTCACAGATACGCAGTATTTT. Protein product: CASSSGLVTDTQYF.

This clonotype showed up just a few times. This chain uses TRBV15 with TRBJ2-7; D unresolved. Germline lookup yields CDR1 LNHNV and CDR2 YYDKDF (reference sequence). The length of the CDR3 is 13 residues. The V end was cut by 0 bases, the J end by 4 bases, with 7 bases between. CDR3 DNA sequence: TGTGCCACCAGCAGAGAGCGAGTTTACGAGCAGTACTTC. Amino acid sequence: CATSRERVYEQYF.

In this sample, this clonotype turned up once. A much larger clone differs by one base, so this may be a read error. The V call is TRBV4-2, the J call TRBJ1-2; no reliable D call. The V gene lost 1 base and the J gene lost 5 bases, with 23 bases spanning the gap. CDR3 size: 18 residues. Germline V gene data show CDR1 as LGHNA and CDR2 as YNFKEQ. DNA for the CDR3: TGTGCCAGCAGCCAAGTACAGATGGCAGCAAATGCTTGGTATGGCTACACCTTC. Amino acid sequence: CASSQVQMAANAWYGYTF.

This clonotype appeared a few times. This chain links TRBV12-3 or TRBV12-4 with TRBJ2-2, with unresolved D. The CDR3 runs to 14 residues. Between the trimmed V and J ends, which lost 3 bases and 3 bases, there was a span of 8 bases. CDR3 in DNA: TGTGCCAGCAGTTTTTTTGGGGACACCGGGGAGCTGTTTTTT. The encoded protein is CASSFFGDTGELFF.

This clonotype showed up many times. V is TRBV20-1 and J is TRBJ2-5; tentative D call: TRBD1 (5 bases). CDR1 is DFQATT and CDR2 is SNEGSKA in the germline V gene (reference sequence). CDR3 size: 16 residues. V was clipped by 3 bases and J by 5 bases, with 22 bases between them. DNA of the CDR3: TGCAGTGCTAGGCCCCAACTGAGTAGGGGTCGGGAGACCCAGTACTTC. Translating gives CSARPQLSRGRETQYF.

As for this clonotype: A clone one base away is much larger, so this may be a read error. J is TRBJ2-5 and V is TRBV2; unclear D gene. V was clipped by 0 bases and J by 7 bases, with 6 bases between them. The CDR3 consists of 12 residues. The V gene's germline CDR1 is SNHLY and CDR2 FYNNEI. DNA for the CDR3: TGTGCCAGCAGTGAAGCGCAGAGGACCCAGTACTTC. It is translated as CASSEAQRTQYF.

CDR3 loop: CATSAGRGSGQPQHF. In DNA, the CDR3 is TGTGCCACCAGTGCAGGCAGGGGATCGGGGCAGCCCCAGCATTTT. The rearrangement uses TRBV24-1 and TRBJ1-5; the D gene is possibly TRBD1 (6 bases). Germline V gene lookup returns CDR1 KGHDR and CDR2 SFDVKD. Trimming removed 5 bases at V and 7 bases at J, with 17 bases between. The CDR3 has 15 residues.

The V and J genes are TRBV19 and TRBJ1-5, with D tentatively TRBD1 (5 bases). The germline V and J ends were trimmed by 6 bases and 0 bases, with 12 bases remaining between them. Germline loops: CDR1 LNHDA, CDR2 SQIVND (reference sequence). The CDR3 covers 15 residues. The chain's CDR3 is CASRQASGSNQPQHF. The DNA for the CDR3 is TGTGCCAGTAGACAGGCCTCTGGTAGCAATCAGCCCCAGCATTTT.

The chain links TRBV10-1 to TRBJ2-1, with TRBD1 matching 8 bases. Germline-derived CDR1 and CDR2 are WNHNN and SYGVQD (reference sequence). V lost 2 bases, J lost 8 bases, and 5 bases stayed unmatched. This CDR3 is built from 14 residues. The CDR3, as DNA: TGCGCCAGCAGTGAGATCCAGGGGGCATATGAGCAGTTCTTC. Protein: CASSEIQGAYEQFF.

This chain joins TRBV9 and TRBJ1-4; D call uncertain. Germline-derived CDR1 and CDR2 are SGDLS and YYNGEE. The CDR3 contains 16 residues. V lost 5 bases to trimming and J lost 2 bases, with 16 bases between them. CDR3 in DNA: TGTGCCAGCAGTTTAGGGCCCCACTCCACTAATGAAAAACTGTTTTTT. It specifies CASSLGPHSTNEKLFF.

As regards this clonotype: A read error may produce the germline difference seen at one junction end. The chain carries TRBV4-1 and TRBJ1-3; 9 bases fit TRBD1. Germline lookup yields CDR1 MGHRA and CDR2 YSYEKL. CDR3 length equals 15 residues. CDR3 sequence (DNA): TGCGCCCGCAGCCAAGCGGACAGGGGTGGAAACACCATATATTTT. Translated, it gives CARSQADRGGNTIYF.

This clonotype was seen at least ten times. The rearrangement links TRBV3-1 to TRBJ1-2, with 8 bases fitting TRBD1. This CDR3 region has 15 residues. Germline CDR1 LGHDT, CDR2 YNNKEL (reference sequence). Trimming at V came to 7 bases and at J to 9 bases, leaving 16 bases not matched to a gene. CDR3 DNA sequence: TGTGCCAGCACAAGGGGGACAGGTGAGAGCCTCCGCTACACCTTC. It translates to CASTRGTGESLRYTF.

In this sample, this clonotype turned up many times. The V gene is TRBV30, the J gene TRBJ1-2; possible D gene TRBD1, 6 bases. With 3 bases removed from V and 7 bases from J, the gap between germline ends came to 12 bases. Germline loops: CDR1 GTSNPN, CDR2 SVGIG (reference sequence). This CDR3 comprises 12 residues. The CDR3 loop reads CAWRANRVGYTF. In DNA form, the CDR3 reads TGTGCCTGGAGAGCAAACAGGGTTGGCTACACCTTC.

Worth noting for this clonotype: Germline is not matched at one junction end, which may reflect a read error. V and J are TRBV12-3 or TRBV12-4 and TRBJ2-1; TRBD2 agrees at 7 bases. This CDR3 has 18 residues. CDR3 in amino acids: CAGSTRRGETSRYNEQFF. CDR3 DNA sequence: TGTGCCGGCAGTACCCGAAGGGGTGAGACTAGCCGATACAATGAGCAGTTCTTC.

Ten or more counts support this clonotype. CDR3 protein: CASSIQSTMNTEAFF. The CDR3 DNA is TGCGCCAGCAGCATTCAATCCACTATGAACACTGAAGCTTTCTTT. The chain combines TRBV5-1 with TRBJ1-1; no definite D call. Trimming shortened V by 4 bases and J by 0 bases, and 13 bases separated the two germline ends. Per germline, CDR1 SGHRS and CDR2 YFSETQ. This CDR3 has 15 amino acids.

The gene calls are TRBV29-1 and TRBJ1-1, with TRBD1 identical over 7 bases. V gave up 1 base and J gave up 1 base; unmatched junction bases: 3. There are 14 residues in the CDR3. CDR1 and CDR2 from the germline V gene are SQVTM and ANQGSEA. The CDR3 bases are TGCAGCGTTGAAGTAAACAGGGGGAACACTGAAGCTTTCTTT. It codes for CSVEVNRGNTEAFF.